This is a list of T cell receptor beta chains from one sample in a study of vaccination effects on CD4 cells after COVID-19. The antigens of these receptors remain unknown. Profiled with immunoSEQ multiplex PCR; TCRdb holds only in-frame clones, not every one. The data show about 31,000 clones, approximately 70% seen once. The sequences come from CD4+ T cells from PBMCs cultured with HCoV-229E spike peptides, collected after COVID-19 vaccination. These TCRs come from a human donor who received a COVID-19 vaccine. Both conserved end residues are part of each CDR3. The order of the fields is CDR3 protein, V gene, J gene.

CDR3 protein: CASSQGVIDNYGYTF
V gene: TRBV3-1/TRBV3-2
J gene: TRBJ1-2

CDR3 protein: CASSLGGLAGACPYEQYF
V gene: TRBV7-4
J gene: TRBJ2-7

CDR3 protein: CASSYGMADTQYF
V gene: TRBV6-5
J gene: TRBJ2-3

CDR3 protein: CASSQGFLAGDPGQYF
V gene: TRBV3-1/TRBV3-2
J gene: TRBJ2-7

CDR3 protein: CASGLAGGIGETQYF
V gene: TRBV2
J gene: TRBJ2-5

CDR3 protein: CASSDTSLVNEQFF
V gene: TRBV6-1
J gene: TRBJ2-1

CDR3 protein: CASSSRTAAYEQYF
V gene: TRBV5-1
J gene: TRBJ2-7

CDR3 protein: CSVEDLAPTGEKLFF
V gene: TRBV29-1
J gene: TRBJ1-4

CDR3 protein: CASSSQGGANYGYTF
V gene: TRBV7-2
J gene: TRBJ1-2

CDR3 protein: CASSLLPPSGRESPLHF
V gene: TRBV27
J gene: TRBJ1-6

CDR3 protein: CASSQGNSGYTF
V gene: TRBV3-1/TRBV3-2
J gene: TRBJ1-2

CDR3 protein: CASSLDRGSYNEQFF
V gene: TRBV7-2
J gene: TRBJ2-1

CDR3 protein: CASSLVGGETQYF
V gene: TRBV5-1
J gene: TRBJ2-5

CDR3 protein: CSASQPGQGYEKLFF
V gene: TRBV20-1
J gene: TRBJ1-4

CDR3 protein: CASSDSGGSYGYTF
V gene: TRBV6-4
J gene: TRBJ1-2

CDR3 protein: CASSPTGTSNSGNTIYF
V gene: TRBV18
J gene: TRBJ1-3

CDR3 protein: CASSLAWQGRPGELFF
V gene: TRBV7-6
J gene: TRBJ2-2

CDR3 protein: CASSRTGDGNTIYF
V gene: TRBV6-5
J gene: TRBJ1-3

CDR3 protein: CASSGGSITQETQYF
V gene: TRBV9
J gene: TRBJ2-5

CDR3 protein: CASSEGRGNEKLFF
V gene: TRBV5-1
J gene: TRBJ1-4

CDR3 protein: CASSLDRVSNQPQHF
V gene: TRBV7-9
J gene: TRBJ1-5

CDR3 protein: CASSERGPSGETQYF
V gene: TRBV2
J gene: TRBJ2-5

CDR3 protein: CASSLLQGGTEAFF
V gene: TRBV27
J gene: TRBJ1-1

CDR3 protein: CASSQEPFGSGRAYEQYF
V gene: TRBV4-2
J gene: TRBJ2-7

CDR3 protein: CASSPQGGPTDTQYF
V gene: TRBV18
J gene: TRBJ2-3

CDR3 protein: CASSPPGGADTEAFF
V gene: TRBV18
J gene: TRBJ1-1

CDR3 protein: CASSSSGDGYTF
V gene: TRBV18
J gene: TRBJ1-2

CDR3 protein: CASRGGRGLLDGYTF
V gene: TRBV2
J gene: TRBJ1-2

CDR3 protein: CASSEARGGTEAFF
V gene: TRBV2
J gene: TRBJ1-1

CDR3 protein: CASSTGTGNLYGYTF
V gene: TRBV5-1
J gene: TRBJ1-2

CDR3 protein: CASRDARGGQYF
V gene: TRBV27
J gene: TRBJ2-7

CDR3 protein: CASKYRASSLRNTIYF
V gene: TRBV10-1
J gene: TRBJ1-3

CDR3 protein: CASGRATGELFF
V gene: TRBV7-8
J gene: TRBJ2-2

CDR3 protein: CASSEGGWEFSYGYTF
V gene: TRBV6-1
J gene: TRBJ1-2

CDR3 protein: CASSPGPEETQYF
V gene: TRBV18
J gene: TRBJ2-5

CDR3 protein: CATSDSKQGFSEAFF
V gene: TRBV24-1
J gene: TRBJ1-1

CDR3 protein: CASSLATSGSGYNEQFF
V gene: TRBV5-4
J gene: TRBJ2-1

CDR3 protein: CASSLTGPSSSYNEQFF
V gene: TRBV9
J gene: TRBJ2-1

CDR3 protein: CASSFNNEQFF
V gene: TRBV9
J gene: TRBJ2-1

CDR3 protein: CASSPGTGTEAFF
V gene: TRBV18
J gene: TRBJ1-1

CDR3 protein: CASSTGSENSPLHF
V gene: TRBV6-5
J gene: TRBJ1-6

CDR3 protein: CTSSPERNITPYEQYF
V gene: TRBV1
J gene: TRBJ2-7

CDR3 protein: CASSLAGSLAGIQYF
V gene: TRBV5-1
J gene: TRBJ2-4

CDR3 protein: CASSPSGSTDTQYF
V gene: TRBV3-1/TRBV3-2
J gene: TRBJ2-3

CDR3 protein: CASSRSGTANTEAFF
V gene: TRBV6-5
J gene: TRBJ1-1

CDR3 protein: CASSRPGLAGGYEQYF
V gene: TRBV6-6
J gene: TRBJ2-7

CDR3 protein: CATRPGGGETQYF
V gene: TRBV24-1
J gene: TRBJ2-5

CDR3 protein: CASSLAPPRPFDHF
V gene: TRBV11-2
J gene: TRBJ1-6

CDR3 protein: CATSVQPFYEQYF
V gene: TRBV24-1
J gene: TRBJ2-7

CDR3 protein: CASSEWTGGRSGANVLTF
V gene: TRBV2
J gene: TRBJ2-6

CDR3 protein: CASSNKCPYGTELQETQYF
V gene: TRBV21-1
J gene: TRBJ2-5

CDR3 protein: CASSSAGSSYEQYF
V gene: TRBV6-1
J gene: TRBJ2-7

CDR3 protein: CATSSFTGTVAKNIQYF
V gene: TRBV15
J gene: TRBJ2-4

CDR3 protein: CASSQQGAREKVTDTQYF
V gene: TRBV3-1/TRBV3-2
J gene: TRBJ2-3

CDR3 protein: CASSYSDKGYEAFF
V gene: TRBV6-5
J gene: TRBJ1-1